This section outlines one TCR beta chain sequence together with its context. What it binds is unknown. This entry comes from a study of cytomegalovirus exposure and HLA in healthy donors. General study results and limits: Earlier analysis yielded a pattern in which most TCR beta V segments were productive about 87% or about 30% of the time.

CDR1 is SGHAT, CDR2 FQNNGV, per germline. The CDR3 spans 17 residues. V was clipped by 3 bases and J by 0 bases; unmatched bases: 10. When sampled, the donors appeared nominally healthy, though they likely had unrecorded immune exposures. PCR was performed using 60 Vbeta and 13 Jbeta primers. Produced via immunoSEQ multiplex PCR; TCRdb's table is partial and in-frame only. The sample has about 130,000 clones; roughly 74% are singletons. This clonotype was sampled from a man aged 35-49 years in good health and CMV-seropositive. The V call is TRBV11-2, the J call TRBJ2-7, with TRBD2 matching 8 bases. The sequenced sample consisted of PBMCs. The CDR3 protein is CASSFGPLAGSSYEQYF. CDR3 DNA sequence: TGTGCCAGCAGCTTCGGGCCCCTAGCGGGTAGCTCCTACGAGCAGTACTTC.